The rows below give T cell receptor beta chains drawn from one sample of a study of blood T cell repertoires in COVID-19. The assay was immunoSEQ multiplex PCR, and TCRdb's table has in-frame clones only and misses some. The sample yields 150,000 to 160,000 clones, about 80% seen once. The sequenced sample consisted of peripheral blood. The origin of the receptors is a man aged 60-69 years with acute or convalescent COVID-19. Each CDR3 is given with its conserved first and last residue. The D gene is left open where the match is weak. Size tells how often a clone was seen (once, few, many) or the class of an expanded clone, and some rows leave it out.

size,V,D,J,DNA,CDR3
NA,TRBV27,NA,TRBJ1-5,TGTGCCAGCAGTTTATCAGGGGGTAATCAGCCCCAGCATTTT,CASSLSGGNQPQHF
NA,TRBV12-3/TRBV12-4,NA,TRBJ1-2,TGTGCCAGCAGTTTAGCCGTTATTTATGGCTACACCTTC,CASSLAVIYGYTF
NA,TRBV7-2,TRBD2,TRBJ2-3,TGTGCCAGCAGCTTAGATCGGGCTAGCGGGGAGTATTTT,CASSLDRASGEYF
once,TRBV14,NA,TRBJ2-6,TGTGCCAGCAGCCAAGTTCGGTGGGGGGCCAACGTCCTGACTTTC,CASSQVRWGANVLTF
NA,TRBV18,TRBD2,TRBJ2-1,TGTGCCAGCTCACCATCTAGCGGGAGCTACAATGAGCAGTTCTTC,CASSPSSGSYNEQFF
NA,TRBV5-1,NA,TRBJ1-2,TGCGCCAGCAGCTTGGATCCCTTCTCCTATGGCTACACCTTC,CASSLDPFSYGYTF
few,TRBV5-6,NA,TRBJ2-2,TGTGCCAGCAGCTTGGCAGGGCAGAGGTGGGCCGGGGAGCTGTTTTTT,CASSLAGQRWAGELFF
few,TRBV4-3,NA,TRBJ2-3,TGCGCCAGCAGCCAAGATTGGACTAACACAGATACGCAGTATTTT,CASSQDWTNTDTQYF
NA,TRBV5-1,NA,TRBJ2-7,TGCGCCAGCAGCTCAGGACTTGAACCCTACGAGCAGTACTTC,CASSSGLEPYEQYF
NA,TRBV12-3/TRBV12-4,NA,TRBJ1-1,TGTGCCAGCAGCAATCCTTGGAGCACTGAAGCTTTCTTT,CASSNPWSTEAFF
NA,TRBV9,NA,TRBJ2-1,TGTGCCAGCAGCGTAGAAGCGTGGAGGGACTCCTACAATGAGCAGTTCTTC,CASSVEAWRDSYNEQFF
NA,TRBV27,TRBD2,TRBJ2-3,TGTGCCAGCAGTTCTGGATGGACTAGCGGGTTCTTTAGCACAGATACGCAGTATTTT,CASSSGWTSGFFSTDTQYF
NA,TRBV25-1,NA,TRBJ2-1,TGTGCCAGCAGTGGAGGCGCCGGGACCTACAATGAGCAGTTCTTC,CASSGGAGTYNEQFF
few,TRBV19,NA,TRBJ1-3,TGTGCCAGTAGTCCCGGCGGGACGAGAAACACCATATATTTT,CASSPGGTRNTIYF
NA,TRBV6-5,NA,TRBJ2-5,TGTGCCAGCAGTTATTCCTTACAGGGCGTAGGGGAGACCCAGTACTTC,CASSYSLQGVGETQYF
NA,TRBV7-3,TRBD2,TRBJ2-5,TGTGCCAGCAGCTTAAGTACTAGCGGGGGGCCCCGGGAGACCCAGTACTTC,CASSLSTSGGPRETQYF
NA,TRBV4-1,NA,TRBJ2-1,TGCGCCAGCAGCCTCTCCTGGGGCGGGGGCCGCTCCTACAATGAGCAGTTCTTC,CASSLSWGGGRSYNEQFF
NA,TRBV27,NA,TRBJ1-6,TGTGCCAGCAGATTGGGGCAATACCTATCACCCCTCCACTTT,CASRLGQYLSPLHF
few,TRBV6-5,TRBD1,TRBJ1-1,TGTGCCAGCACCCGGACAGGGGGCAATGAAGCTTTCTTT,CASTRTGGNEAFF
NA,TRBV7-3,TRBD2,TRBJ2-1,TGTGCCAGCAGCTTGTCTAGCGGCAAGAACAATGAGCAGTTCTTC,CASSLSSGKNNEQFF
NA,TRBV9,NA,TRBJ2-1,TGTGCCAGCAGCTCGACCGGGGGATACAATGAGCAGTTCTTC,CASSSTGGYNEQFF
once,TRBV7-2,NA,TRBJ1-6,TGTGCCAGCAGCGCCAAACAGGGTGTGAATTCACCCCTCCACTTT,CASSAKQGVNSPLHF
NA,TRBV19,NA,TRBJ1-4,TGTGCCAGTAGTTCGCAGGGTTCGACTAATGAAAAACTGTTTTTT,CASSSQGSTNEKLFF
NA,TRBV28,TRBD1,TRBJ1-2,TGTGCCAGCAGTGTAGGGACAGGGGGCAGGGATGGCTACACCTTC,CASSVGTGGRDGYTF
NA,TRBV12-3/TRBV12-4,NA,TRBJ1-5,TGTGCCAGCAGCTCCGAGGCCTATCAGCCCCAGCATTTT,CASSSEAYQPQHF
few,TRBV5-1,NA,TRBJ2-2,TGCGCCAGCAGTGGGGGCGCGAACACCGGGGAGCTGTTTTTT,CASSGGANTGELFF
few,TRBV24-1,NA,TRBJ2-7,TGTGCCACCACCTTGACACCAATCTACGAGCAGTACTTC,CATTLTPIYEQYF
NA,TRBV6-1,TRBD1,TRBJ2-3,TGTGCCAGCAGTGAAGCCCACAGGGGTACCCGGGCAGATACGCAGTATTTT,CASSEAHRGTRADTQYF
NA,TRBV7-9,NA,TRBJ1-1,TGTGCCAGCAGCTTAGACCAGATCACTGAAGCTTTCTTT,CASSLDQITEAFF
NA,TRBV19,TRBD2,TRBJ2-5,TGTGCCAGTTCTCCTCCCCGGGGGACTAGCGGACAAGAGACCCAGTACTTC,CASSPPRGTSGQETQYF